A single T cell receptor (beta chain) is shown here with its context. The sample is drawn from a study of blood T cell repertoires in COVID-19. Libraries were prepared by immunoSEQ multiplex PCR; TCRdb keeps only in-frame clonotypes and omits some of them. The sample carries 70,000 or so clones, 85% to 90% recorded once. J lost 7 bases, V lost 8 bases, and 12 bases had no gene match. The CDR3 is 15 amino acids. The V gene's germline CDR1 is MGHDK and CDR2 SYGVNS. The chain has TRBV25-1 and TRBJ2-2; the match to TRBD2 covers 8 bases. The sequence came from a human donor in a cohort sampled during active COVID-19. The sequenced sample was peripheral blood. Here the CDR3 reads CASASSGTLSGELFF. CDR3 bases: TGTGCCAGCGCAAGTAGCGGGACGCTTAGCGGGGAGCTGTTTTTT.